Shown below are 32 T cell receptor beta chains from a single sample sequenced in a study of OX40 agonist ivuxolimab in advanced cancers. TCRdb's copy holds only in-frame clones and misses some; the assay was immunoSEQ multiplex PCR. The table includes fewer than 70,000 clones, around 78% detected once. The sample consisted of CD4+ or CD8+ T cells sorted from blood, taken in a trial of the OX40 agonist ivuxolimab. These receptors were taken from an adult with an advanced solid tumor such as melanoma, head and neck, liver or kidney cancer.

The chain combines TRBV5-4 with TRBJ2-7, with D perhaps matching TRBD1 (5 bases). Germline CDR1 reads SGHNT; CDR2 reads YYREEE (reference sequence). Trimming cost V 1 base and J 2 bases, with 10 bases left between them. The CDR3 runs to 14 residues. In DNA form, the CDR3 reads TGTGCCAGCAGCTTGCGGACATCCACCTACGAGCAGTACTTC. Residues: CASSLRTSTYEQYF. The entire variable domain, with the rest obtained from reference TRBV5-4 and TRBJ2-7, is as follows: ETGVTQSPTHLIKTRGQQVTLRCSSQSGHNTVSWYQQALGQGPQFIFQYYREEENGRGNFPPRFSGLQFPNYSSELNVNALELDDSALYLCASSLRTSTYEQYFGPGTRLTVT.

V and J are TRBV19 and TRBJ1-4; 11 bases are shared with TRBD1. The V and J ends lost 7 bases and 6 bases, in that order; junction bases with no gene match: 10. In germline, CDR1 is LNHDA, CDR2 SQIVND (reference sequence). CDR3 length: 16 amino acids. CDR3: CASTTPGQGAYEKLFF. The CDR3 coding sequence is TGTGCCAGTACTACTCCCGGACAGGGGGCATATGAAAAACTGTTTTTT.

J is TRBJ1-4 and V is TRBV7-2; TRBD1 matches 8 bases. The CDR3 runs 14 residues. Germline loops: CDR1 SGHTA, CDR2 FQGNSA. V shed 4 bases, J shed 5 bases, and the junction held 3 bases outside the gene matches. In DNA, the CDR3 is TGTGCCAGCAGCTCGGACAGGGCGAATGAAAAACTGTTTTTT. It encodes CASSSDRANEKLFF.

The count of this clone is one. At one of its ends the junction is not consistent with the germline gene, which may arise from a read error. This chain connects TRBV27 to TRBJ2-7; 9 bases agree with TRBD1. The CDR3 is 15 residues long. The V gene's germline CDR1 is MNHEY and CDR2 SMNVEV (reference sequence). CDR3 loop: CASSLSGTGTYEQCF. CDR3 nucleotide sequence: TGTGCCAGCAGTTTATCGGGGACAGGGACCTACGAGCAGTGCTTC.

The chain employs TRBV30 and TRBJ1-4; D not certain. There are 12 residues in the CDR3. V shed 2 bases and J shed 0 bases, with 1 base lying between them. The germline gives CDR1 GTSNPN, CDR2 SVGIG (reference sequence). The chain's CDR3 is CAWSSTNEKLFF. The CDR3 DNA reads TGTGCCTGGAGTTCAACTAATGAAAAACTGTTTTTT.

This chain connects TRBV30 to TRBJ1-6; D is possibly TRBD1 (5 bases). Trimming shortened V by 6 bases and J by 7 bases, and 13 bases separated the two germline ends. The CDR3 has 13 residues. Per germline, CDR1 GTSNPN and CDR2 SVGIG (reference sequence). CDR3 sequence: CACRDSKNSPLHF. The CDR3 DNA reads TGTGCCTGTCGGGACTCCAAGAATTCACCCCTCCACTTT.

This chain links TRBV6-5 with TRBJ2-5; 7 bases are shared with TRBD1. Trimming removed 2 bases from V and 5 bases from J; junction bases left unmatched: 2. The CDR3 totals 13 residues. Germline V lookup: CDR1 MNHEY, CDR2 SVGAGI. CDR3 DNA sequence: TGTGCCAGCAGTTACAGGGGGCTGGAGACCCAGTACTTC. Its protein is CASSYRGLETQYF.

The V and J genes are TRBV23-1 and TRBJ2-2, with D tentatively TRBD1 or TRBD2 (5 bases each). TRBV23-1 is an ORF, and what it does is uncertain. V gave up 7 bases and J gave up 5 bases, with 17 bases separating them. The CDR3 covers 15 residues. CDR3 DNA sequence: TGCGCCAGCAAGATTCGAGGGGCTGATACCGGGGAGCTGTTTTTT. Its protein is CASKIRGADTGELFF.

J is TRBJ2-7 and V is TRBV9, with TRBD1 matching over 12 bases. Germline V gene sequence: CDR1 SGDLS, CDR2 YYNGEE. V was clipped by 1 base and J by 3 bases; unmatched bases: 8. The CDR3 totals 17 residues. The CDR3: CASSVSPGTGGGYEQYF. The DNA for the CDR3 is TGTGCCAGCAGCGTATCCCCCGGGACAGGGGGCGGCTACGAGCAGTACTTC.

The rearrangement uses TRBV7-2 and TRBJ1-2; TRBD1 might be the D (6 bases). Looked up from germline, CDR1 is SGHTA and CDR2 is FQGNSA. V lost 0 bases and J 7 bases, leaving 15 bases between the germline ends. The CDR3 extends over 15 amino acids. CDR3 protein: CASSLAGGAGAGYTF. The CDR3 DNA reads as TGTGCCAGCAGCTTAGCGGGTGGGGCAGGGGCTGGCTACACCTTC. The whole variable domain, filled in from reference TRBV7-2 and TRBJ1-2, reads GAGVSQSPSNKVTEKGKDVELRCDPISGHTALYWYRQSLGQGLEFLIYFQGNSAPDKSGLPSDRFSAERTGGSVSTLTIQRTQQEDSAVYLCASSLAGGAGAGYTFGSGTRLTVV.

There are a few counts of this clone. The chain has TRBV11-3 and TRBJ1-1; 7 positions match TRBD1. CDR1 and CDR2 (germline): SGHNT, YENEEA. Germline trimming cut 5 bases from V and 1 base from J; bases unmatched to any gene: 4. This CDR3 contains 14 residues. DNA for the CDR3: TGTGCCAGCAGCCCACGACAGGGGAACACTGAAGCTTTCTTT. It specifies CASSPRQGNTEAFF.

The chain combines TRBV2 with TRBJ2-7; D gene unclear. The germline V and J ends were trimmed by 8 bases and 6 bases, with 26 bases remaining between them. Looked up from germline, CDR1 is SNHLY and CDR2 is FYNNEI. This CDR3 has 16 residues. CDR3 amino acids: CASGVSLASTDIEQYF. The CDR3 DNA is TGTGCCAGCGGGGTGTCCTTAGCCTCTACGGATATCGAGCAGTACTTC.

The chain couples TRBV28 to TRBJ2-7, with 9 bases identical to TRBD1. From germline, CDR1 is MDHEN and CDR2 SYDVKM. The CDR3 totals 15 residues. V lost 6 bases, J lost 2 bases, and 8 bases stayed unmatched. CDR3 sequence (DNA): TGTGCCAGCAGCCCCGGACAGGGGCCCCCCTACGAGCAGTACTTC. Its protein is CASSPGQGPPYEQYF. Looking up the rest from reference TRBV28 and TRBJ2-7 gives the full variable domain: DVKVTQSSRYLVKRTGEKVFLECVQDMDHENMFWYRQDPGLGLRLIYFSYDVKMKEKGDIPEGYSVSREKKERFSLILESASTNQTSMYLCASSPGQGPPYEQYFGPGTRLTVT.

This chain uses TRBV5-1 with TRBJ2-3; the match to TRBD2 covers 10 bases. Trimming took 4 bases from V and 0 from J; bases not matched to a gene: 11. CDR1 and CDR2 from the germline V gene are SGHRS and YFSETQ. CDR3 size: 18 residues. The CDR3, as DNA: TGCGCCAGCAGCCTGCAAGCGTATAGCGGGGGGAGCACAGATACGCAGTATTTT. It specifies CASSLQAYSGGSTDTQYF.

J is TRBJ1-2 and V is TRBV18; 10 nucleotides match TRBD1. Per germline, CDR1 KGHSH and CDR2 LQKENI. This CDR3 has 13 residues. The J segment lost 2 bases and the V segment lost 6 bases, leaving 0 bases of the junction unmatched. CDR3 DNA sequence: TGTGCCAGCTCGGGACAGGGGAACTATGGCTACACCTTC. Protein sequence: CASSGQGNYGYTF.

The chain recombines TRBV6-5 with TRBJ2-5; D ambiguous. V dropped 2 bases and J dropped 5 bases, with 9 bases sitting between them. Germline V gene data show CDR1 as MNHEY and CDR2 as SVGAGI. This CDR3 is 13 amino acids long. The CDR3 DNA reads TGTGCCAGCAGTTACATTAACGGGGAGACCCAGTACTTC. Protein sequence: CASSYINGETQYF.

The rearrangement uses TRBV30 and TRBJ1-6; D is undetermined. Looked up from germline, CDR1 is GTSNPN and CDR2 is SVGIG (reference sequence). The CDR3 has 15 residues. V was cut by 0 bases and J by 7 bases, with 13 bases left in between. This chain's CDR3 is CAWSVQIGVNSPLHF. DNA of the CDR3: TGTGCCTGGAGTGTTCAAATTGGGGTGAATTCACCCCTCCACTTT.

V gene TRBV11-2 combines with J gene TRBJ2-5, with 8 bases matching TRBD2. The ends lost 1 base at V and 0 bases at J; junction bases unmatched: 1. CDR1 is SGHAT and CDR2 is FQNNGV in the germline V gene. The CDR3 totals 15 residues. CDR3 nucleotide sequence: TGTGCCAGCAGCTTAGGCGGGGGGAACCAAGAGACCCAGTACTTC. It is translated as CASSLGGGNQETQYF. Looking up the rest from reference TRBV11-2 and TRBJ2-5 gives the full variable domain: EAGVAQSPRYKIIEKRQSVAFWCNPISGHATLYWYQQILGQGPKLLIQFQNNGVVDDSQLPKDRFSAERLKGVDSTLKIQPAKLEDSAVYLCASSLGGGNQETQYFGPGTRLLVL.

The chain joins TRBV10-1 to TRBJ1-4; TRBD1 is a possible D gene (5 bases). V was shortened by 8 bases and J by 4 bases, with 14 bases between the two germline ends. The length of the CDR3 is 14 residues. The V gene's germline CDR1 is WNHNN and CDR2 SYGVQD (reference sequence). Here the CDR3 reads CASLRQPFNEKLFF. The CDR3 DNA sequence: TGCGCCAGCTTACGACAGCCCTTTAATGAAAAACTGTTTTTT.

A note on this clone: Other nucleotide sequences from this sample produce the same CDR3. The chain joins TRBV7-2 to TRBJ1-2; D is ambiguous. Germline V lookup: CDR1 SGHTA, CDR2 FQGNSA. V was cut by 0 bases and J by 3 bases, with 5 bases left in between. This CDR3 region has 13 residues. For the CDR3, the DNA is TGTGCCAGCAGCTTAGCGTCAGACTATGGCTACACCTTC. This codes for CASSLASDYGYTF.

The V gene is TRBV7-6, the J gene TRBJ1-6; the D is unclear. CDR3 length: 12 amino acids. CDR1 is SGHVS and CDR2 is FNYEAQ in the germline V gene. V shed 5 bases and J shed 9 bases, with 8 bases lying between them. For the CDR3, the DNA is TGTGCCAGCAGCAATGCTGGTTCACCCCTCCACTTT. Translated: CASSNAGSPLHF.

This rearrangement joins TRBV27 to TRBJ1-4; tentatively, D is TRBD1 (5 bases). Germline assignment: CDR1 MNHEY and CDR2 SMNVEV (reference sequence). The CDR3 spans 16 residues. Trimming stripped 5 bases from V and 7 bases from J, with 20 bases between. The CDR3 bases are TGTGCCAGCAGTGCGGACACCGCCCGATGGAGTGAAAAACTGTTTTTT. It codes for CASSADTARWSEKLFF.

The chain combines TRBV18 with TRBJ2-7; possibly TRBD2 for D (6 bases). CDR3 length: 15 residues. CDR1 KGHSH and CDR2 LQKENI come from the germline V gene. The V end was cut by 2 bases, the J end by 0 bases, with 11 bases between. This chain's CDR3 is CASSPAHGSSYEQYF. The CDR3 bases are TGTGCCAGCTCACCAGCTCACGGGAGCTCCTACGAGCAGTACTTC. Based on the CDR3 plus reference TRBV18 and TRBJ2-7, the full variable domain is NAGVMQNPRHLVRRRGQEARLRCSPMKGHSHVYWYRQLPEEGLKFMVYLQKENIIDESGMPKERFSAEFPKEGPSILRIQQVVRGDSAAYFCASSPAHGSSYEQYFGPGTRLTVT.

The gene calls are TRBV5-4 and TRBJ2-2; D not resolved. Germline assignment: CDR1 SGHNT and CDR2 YYREEE (reference sequence). This CDR3 contains 14 residues. V was pared by 5 bases and J by 5 bases, with 13 bases between. The CDR3 sequence: CASRQASATGELFF. The CDR3, as DNA: TGTGCCAGCAGGCAGGCCTCAGCGACCGGGGAGCTGTTTTTT. The full variable domain, completed using reference TRBV5-4 and TRBJ2-2, is ETGVTQSPTHLIKTRGQQVTLRCSSQSGHNTVSWYQQALGQGPQFIFQYYREEENGRGNFPPRFSGLQFPNYSSELNVNALELDDSALYLCASRQASATGELFFGEGSRLTVL.

This clone was counted a few times. This rearrangement joins TRBV28 to TRBJ2-2; no firm D call. In germline, CDR1 is MDHEN, CDR2 SYDVKM. The CDR3 is 15 residues long. Trimming removed 5 bases from V and 2 bases from J, with 12 bases in between. The CDR3 protein is CASSIQAHNTGELFF. For the CDR3, the DNA is TGTGCCAGCAGTATCCAGGCCCATAACACCGGGGAGCTGTTTTTT.

The rearrangement uses TRBV6-1 and TRBJ2-3; D possibly corresponds to TRBD2 (5 bases). V dropped 4 bases and J dropped 2 bases, with 16 bases sitting between them. CDR1 is MNHNS and CDR2 is SASEGT in the germline V gene. CDR3 length: 16 amino acids. This chain's CDR3 is CASSVSLSGNTDTQYF. CDR3 bases: TGTGCCAGCAGTGTGTCTTTAAGCGGTAACACAGATACGCAGTATTTT.

The gene calls are TRBV9 and TRBJ2-3; 15 bases map to TRBD2. This CDR3 contains 16 residues. The germline CDR1 and CDR2 sequences are SGDLS and YYNGEE. V trimming: 4 bases; J trimming: 5 bases; junction bases outside the gene matches: 5. The CDR3 DNA is TGTGCCAGCAGCACCGGGACTAGCGGGGGGCTAGATACGCAGTATTTT. Translated, it gives CASSTGTSGGLDTQYF.

This sequence joins TRBV7-2 and TRBJ2-1; the match to TRBD1 covers 7 bases. Germline values: CDR1 SGHTA, CDR2 FQGNSA. V shed 3 bases, J shed 3 bases, and the junction held 2 bases outside the gene matches. The CDR3 covers 14 residues. CDR3 nucleotide sequence: TGTGCCAGCAGCTTCCGGGACAGCTACAATGAGCAGTTCTTC. Residues: CASSFRDSYNEQFF. The entire variable domain, with the rest obtained from reference TRBV7-2 and TRBJ2-1, is as follows: GAGVSQSPSNKVTEKGKDVELRCDPISGHTALYWYRQSLGQGLEFLIYFQGNSAPDKSGLPSDRFSAERTGGSVSTLTIQRTQQEDSAVYLCASSFRDSYNEQFFGPGTRLTVL.

The chain carries TRBV7-9 and TRBJ2-2; D is possibly TRBD1 (6 bases). V lost 10 bases and J lost 5, with 17 bases in between. This CDR3 region has 14 residues. Per the germline V gene, CDR1 is SEHNR and CDR2 is FQNEAQ (reference sequence). The CDR3 loop is CATTTGSETGELFF. CDR3 bases: TGTGCCACCACTACAGGGTCCGAGACCGGGGAGCTGTTTTTT. The variable domain in full, completed from reference TRBV7-9 and TRBJ2-2, reads DTGVSQNPRHKITKRGQNVTFRCDPISEHNRLYWYRQTLGQGPEFLTYFQNEAQLEKSRLLSDRFSAERPKGSFSTLEIQRTEQGDSAMYLCATTTGSETGELFFGEGSRLTVL.

J is TRBJ2-5 and V is TRBV5-1; D is uncertain. Germline CDR1 and CDR2: SGHRS and YFSETQ. V gave up 0 bases and J gave up 4 bases, with 10 bases separating them. CDR3 length: 14 residues. Here the CDR3 reads CASSLALLAETQYF. In DNA form, the CDR3 reads TGCGCCAGCAGCTTGGCGTTACTGGCAGAGACCCAGTACTTC.

The CDR3 spells CASSLAPGEGYEQYF. For the CDR3, the DNA is TGTGCCAGCAGCTTGGCCCCGGGAGAAGGGTACGAGCAGTACTTC. The chain has TRBV5-4 and TRBJ2-7, with D possibly matching TRBD2 (6 bases). From germline, CDR1 is SGHNT and CDR2 YYREEE (reference sequence). Trimming removed 0 bases from V and 4 bases from J, with 14 bases in between. This CDR3 spans 15 amino acids.

CDR3 sequence reads: CASSVGANVLTF. The CDR3 DNA is TGTGCCAGCAGTGTTGGGGCCAACGTCCTGACTTTC. V is TRBV2 and J is TRBJ2-6, with D unresolved. The CDR3 sequence is 12 residues long. V was clipped by 4 bases and J by 3 bases, with 1 base between them. CDR1 is SNHLY, CDR2 FYNNEI, per germline.